The clone carrying this T cell receptor beta chain showed up just a few times. The record originates from a study of blood T cells in healthy people across ages. Germline CDR1 and CDR2: SGHNT and YENEEA. The CDR3 runs 15 residues. V dropped 3 bases and J dropped 2; count of bases not matched to a gene: 3. Sample-barcoded 5' priming and a J-beta primer mix drove a second PCR of about 6 to 12 cycles. Every cDNA molecule bore a tag from a template-switch adaptor containing 12 random nucleotides. Via MiXCR, TCRdb re-called the 5' RACE reads, giving one row per CDR3 protein. The sample carries roughly 560,000 distinct CDR3 sequences, around 24% recorded once. A further study also used this sample, focusing on T cells of mothers and their children. That paper adds: Each child gave some 3 million TCR beta CDR3 reads (each mother, over 9.5 million). Overlap ran slightly, non-significantly higher for related than unrelated mother-child pairs.

This chain uses TRBV11-3 with TRBJ2-3, with 9 nucleotides matching TRBD2. The receptor comes from a boy between 10 and 17 years old in good health. Sequencing was carried out using blood. Written as DNA, the CDR3 is TGTGCCAGCAGCTTGATGGGACTAGCCACAGATACGCAGTATTTT. It specifies CASSLMGLATDTQYF.